This TCR beta chain was captured by sequencing in a study of shared clonotypes between healthy human individuals. Broader study findings: What rarefaction showed was incomplete sorted-subset sequencing despite large depth. The study found lower generation probabilities in non-shared clonotypes than in those shared by all four donors. Between a handful of donors, naive CD4 clonotypes were shared at a level of about 5%.

This table comes from immunoSEQ multiplex PCR, and its TCRdb copy is limited to in-frame clones, with some not included. The table lists around 2.1 million clones, 93% of them singletons. Details on this clone: Its antigen is currently unknown.

CDR3 size: 16 residues. Germline V CDR1 and CDR2: LNHDA, SQIVND (reference sequence). V was clipped by 7 bases and J by 3 bases, with 21 bases between them. It was CD45RO-negative cells, positively selected for CCR7, that made up naive CD8 cells, with terminally differentiated effector memory CD45RA+ cells excluded. The V call is TRBV19, the J call TRBJ1-1, with a possible D match to TRBD1 (5 bases). The sample comprised naive CD8+ T cells from PBMCs. This sequence was found in a man aged 18 to 30 in good health. Some clones in this sample may be carry-over from other donors' samples. CDR3 DNA: TGTGCCAGTACTCTATGGGGGGTCAGGGAGGACACTGAAGCTTTCTTT. The encoded protein is CASTLWGVREDTEAFF.